The T cell receptor beta chain under discussion was sequenced for a study of blood T cell repertoires in COVID-19. In the authors' methods: Amplifying reference gene primers gave estimates of nucleated cell counts. Assay: immunoSEQ multiplex PCR; the TCRdb copy retains only in-frame clones and omits some. The V and J calls and clone size were taken over from that table, and D and trimming were inferred from the DNA. This table holds roughly 120,000 clones, just over 90% found once. This receptor was identified in a human donor with active COVID-19. The donor label of this sample is uncertain. What was sequenced was peripheral blood.

The chain's CDR3 is CASSFVGGTEDGYTF. CDR3 sequence (DNA): TGTGCCAGCAGTTTCGTGGGCGGGACAGAGGATGGCTACACCTTC. This chain uses TRBV27 with TRBJ1-2, with 7 bases matching TRBD1. CDR1 and CDR2 (germline): MNHEY, SMNVEV (reference sequence). V lost 3 bases, J lost 6 bases, and 10 bases stayed unmatched. This CDR3 is 15 amino acids long.